What follows are 10 T cell receptor beta chains derived from one specimen sequenced in a study of blood T cell repertoires in COVID-19. Measured with immunoSEQ multiplex PCR; TCRdb has only the in-frame clones, and not every one. The sample yields under 150,000 clones, around nine tenths seen once. Sequencing was carried out using peripheral blood. These TCRs come from a woman in her thirties or forties with acute or convalescent COVID-19.

This chain connects TRBV10-3 to TRBJ2-5; 8 positions agree with TRBD2. V dropped 0 bases and J dropped 3; count of bases not matched to a gene: 9. Germline-derived CDR1 and CDR2 are ENHRY and SYGVKD. The CDR3 is made up of 17 amino acids. The CDR3: CAISESRGTSGEETQYF. CDR3 sequence (DNA): TGTGCCATCAGTGAGTCGAGGGGAACTAGCGGAGAAGAGACCCAGTACTTC.

The rearrangement joins TRBV15 to TRBJ2-3; TRBD2 might be the D (6 bases). V lost 0 bases to trimming and J lost 7 bases, with 14 bases between them. Germline CDR1 is LNHNV and CDR2 is YYDKDF (reference sequence). The CDR3 totals 15 residues. The CDR3 DNA reads as TGTGCCACCAGCAGAGATCGCGGGGCCGGGAATACGCAGTATTTT. Translation gives CATSRDRGAGNTQYF.

The chain employs TRBV27 and TRBJ1-6; TRBD1 is a possible D gene (6 bases). The CDR3 sequence is 18 residues long. V shed 0 bases and J shed 5 bases, with 17 bases lying between them. Germline CDR1 is MNHEY and CDR2 is SMNVEV (reference sequence). CDR3 sequence reads: CASSLSGGGGTNNSPLHF. CDR3 sequence (DNA): TGTGCCAGCAGTTTATCGGGAGGGGGAGGGACCAATAATTCACCCCTCCACTTT.

The rearrangement joins TRBV6-2 or TRBV6-3 to TRBJ1-5, with 10 positions matching TRBD1. V trimming: 5 bases; J trimming: 2 bases; junction bases outside the gene matches: 9. The CDR3 consists of 17 residues. Germline V CDR1 and CDR2: MNHEY, SVGEGT. CDR3 coding DNA: TGTGCCAGCAGTCAGACAGGGGGCGACCGGGGCAATCAGCCCCAGCATTTT. It encodes CASSQTGGDRGNQPQHF.

The rearrangement uses TRBV7-2 and TRBJ1-1; D gene uncertain. Between the trimmed V and J ends, which lost 1 base and 3 bases, there was a span of 12 bases. In germline, CDR1 is SGHTA, CDR2 FQGNSA. The CDR3 runs to 15 residues. The CDR3 bases are TGTGCCAGCAGCTTAGGGTCAGCGGGGTACACTGAAGCTTTCTTT. This codes for CASSLGSAGYTEAFF.

The table lists this clone with a count of one. The rearrangement links TRBV10-3 to TRBJ1-1; perhaps TRBD1 as D (6 bases). Between the trimmed V and J ends, which lost 7 bases and 6 bases, there was a span of 15 bases. The CDR3 length is 13 residues. The germline gives CDR1 ENHRY, CDR2 SYGVKD. The CDR3 spells CAITRDIVAEAFF. Here the CDR3 DNA reads TGTGCCATCACCCGGGACATTGTGGCTGAAGCTTTCTTT.

The rearrangement uses TRBV14 and TRBJ1-1; a possible D gene is TRBD1 (5 bases). Germline CDR1 SGHDN, CDR2 FVKESK. The V gene lost 4 bases and the J gene lost 0 bases, with 9 bases spanning the gap. This CDR3 comprises 14 residues. Here the CDR3 reads CASSPTAMNTEAFF. CDR3 in DNA: TGTGCCAGCAGCCCGACAGCGATGAACACTGAAGCTTTCTTT.

This clone was seen a few times. The chain has TRBV7-3 and TRBJ2-6; 9 bases are a match to TRBD1. The V and J ends lost 5 bases and 4 bases, in that order; junction bases with no gene match: 6. The CDR3 length is 16 residues. Germline assignment: CDR1 SGHTA and CDR2 FQGTGA. CDR3 residues: CASSTGTGRGANVLTF. CDR3 coding DNA: TGTGCCAGCAGCACGGGGACAGGGAGAGGGGCCAACGTCCTGACTTTC.

The chain combines TRBV7-2 with TRBJ1-2; no definite D call. Germline V CDR1 and CDR2: SGHTA, FQGNSA. This CDR3 has 13 residues. V dropped 6 bases and J dropped 2 bases, with 10 bases sitting between them. The CDR3 sequence is CASRVDGNYGYTF. CDR3 sequence (DNA): TGTGCCAGCAGAGTAGACGGGAACTATGGCTACACCTTC.

The gene calls are TRBV15 and TRBJ1-3; the D gene is possibly TRBD1 (5 bases). V lost 0 bases and J lost 1, with 13 bases in between. The length of the CDR3 is 17 residues. Germline assignment: CDR1 LNHNV and CDR2 YYDKDF (reference sequence). This CDR3 is CATSRDHAGGSGNTIYF. CDR3 nucleotides: TGTGCCACCAGCAGAGACCACGCGGGGGGTTCTGGAAACACCATATATTTT.